The 12 T cell receptor beta chains given below trace back to one sample, sequenced in a study of a mutant IDH1 vaccine in newly diagnosed glioma (dated by TCRdb to about 2021). Reading the label with the study, this specimen's time point is: week 47, end of study. Each vaccine dose was 300 ug of a 20-mer mutant IDH1 peptide in Montanide, given subcutaneously with topical imiquimod. What these receptors recognize is not known. The method behind the library was the immunoSEQ multiplex PCR assay. TCRdb's version of the immuneACCESS table is confined to in-frame rearrangements and falls short of the full clone set. An unresolved V gene accounts for under half of the shortfall where checked; the remainder is of unknown origin. The sample table contains almost 95,000 clones; only one count was recorded for 89% of them. 0.77% of the sample is in the top ten clones. The material sequenced was PBMCs, taken from a glioma patient whose treatment included an IDH1 peptide vaccine. The source is a woman aged 45-60 years with glioma.

The chain carries TRBV29-1 and TRBJ2-3; D ambiguous. Germline CDR1 reads SQVTM; CDR2 reads ANQGSEA. Trimming took 8 bases from V and 0 from J, leaving 12 bases between them. There are 13 residues in the CDR3. The CDR3 sequence is CSSRGYSTDTQYF. CDR3 coding DNA: TGCAGCTCCCGCGGCTACAGCACAGATACGCAGTATTTT.

J is TRBJ2-7 and V is TRBV19, with 8 bases matching TRBD1. In germline, CDR1 is LNHDA, CDR2 SQIVND (reference sequence). CDR3 length: 17 residues. J was trimmed by 6 bases and V by 3 bases; bases with no gene match: 16. In DNA form, the CDR3 reads TGTGCCAGTAGTATCTACCCCCCTGGGACAGGATACCCCGAGCAGTACTTC. This translates into CASSIYPPGTGYPEQYF.

The J gene is TRBJ2-2, the V gene TRBV29-1; D is ambiguous. The CDR3 has 10 residues. Trimming pared 5 bases from V and 2 bases from J, leaving 0 bases between. CDR1 and CDR2 from the germline V gene are SQVTM and ANQGSEA. The DNA of the CDR3 is TGCAGCGTTAACACCGGGGAGCTGTTTTTT. It encodes CSVNTGELFF.

The chain links TRBV2 to TRBJ2-3; 9 nucleotides line up with TRBD2. This CDR3 spans 15 amino acids. After removal of 6 bases from V and 4 bases from J, the junction contained 8 bases not matched to a gene. The germline gives CDR1 SNHLY, CDR2 FYNNEI. The DNA for the CDR3 is TGTGCCAGCAGCGCAACTAGCGGGTGGGCAGATACGCAGTATTTT. It translates to CASSATSGWADTQYF.

This sequence joins TRBV19 and TRBJ2-1, with TRBD2 identical over 7 bases. V shed 2 bases and J 4 bases; nucleotides not matched to a gene: 11. The CDR3 is 17 amino acids. Germline V gene data show CDR1 as LNHDA and CDR2 as SQIVND (reference sequence). The CDR3 nucleotides read TGTGCCAGTAGTATAATTGCCGCTAGCGGATTTTACAATGAGCAGTTCTTC. It encodes CASSIIAASGFYNEQFF.

V gene TRBV28 combines with J gene TRBJ1-5, with a tentative D call TRBD1 (5 bases). V was trimmed by 10 bases and J by 9 bases, leaving 22 bases between them. Germline CDR1 and CDR2: MDHEN and SYDVKM. This CDR3 region has 14 residues. CDR3 amino acids: CAITRGLQFGPQHF. DNA of the CDR3: TGTGCCATCACCCGGGGACTACAATTTGGGCCCCAGCATTTT.

The J gene is TRBJ1-1, the V gene TRBV4-1, with D possibly being TRBD1 (6 bases). CDR1 is MGHRA, CDR2 YSYEKL, per germline. CDR3 size: 15 residues. Trimming stripped 2 bases from V and 3 bases from J, with 13 bases between. The CDR3 is CASSQWGGGDTEAFF. The CDR3 nucleotides read TGCGCCAGCAGCCAATGGGGGGGCGGGGACACTGAAGCTTTCTTT.

This clone was counted a single time. The V gene is TRBV23-1, the J gene TRBJ1-4; 10 positions match TRBD1. TRBV23-1 is assigned to the ORF class and has an uncertain function. With V trimmed by 8 bases and J by 7 bases, 7 bases remained unmatched. The CDR3 sequence is 14 residues long. CDR3 residues: CASARDRGPEKLFF. The DNA of the CDR3 is TGCGCCAGCGCCCGGGACAGGGGACCTGAAAAACTGTTTTTT.

The J gene is TRBJ2-1, the V gene TRBV2; D possibly corresponds to TRBD2 (6 bases). CDR1 is SNHLY, CDR2 FYNNEI, per germline. V gave up 5 bases and J gave up 7 bases, with 21 bases separating them. The CDR3 loop spans 16 amino acids. This CDR3 is CASSRDSGEGGNEQFF. CDR3 DNA sequence: TGTGCCAGCAGTAGGGACTCCGGGGAAGGAGGGAATGAGCAGTTCTTC.

The rearrangement links TRBV6-5 to TRBJ2-1; the match to TRBD1 covers 9 bases. This CDR3 has 16 residues. V gave up 4 bases and J gave up 4 bases; unmatched junction bases: 8. Germline V gene data show CDR1 as MNHEY and CDR2 as SVGAGI. The CDR3 DNA sequence: TGTGCCAGCAGTTTAACTGGACAGGGGTTTTACAATGAGCAGTTCTTC. Translated: CASSLTGQGFYNEQFF.

V is TRBV9 and J is TRBJ2-5; TRBD2 aligns across 11 bases. Germline V gene data show CDR1 as SGDLS and CDR2 as YYNGEE. Trimming took 0 bases from V and 4 from J; bases not matched to a gene: 5. This CDR3 has 16 amino acids. CDR3 in DNA: TGTGCCAGCAGCGTAGGAACTAGCGGGAGTCCAGAGACCCAGTACTTC. This codes for CASSVGTSGSPETQYF.

For this clone: An end of the junction does not agree with germline; a read error may underlie this. In DNA, the CDR3 is TGCGCCAGCAGCTTGGGTCCGACTAGCGGGGTTGAGCGGTTCTTC. Translation: CASSLGPTSGVERFF. The chain employs TRBV5-1 and TRBJ2-1; 11 bases match TRBD2. Germline V gene lookup returns CDR1 SGHRS and CDR2 YFSETQ. This CDR3 is built from 15 residues.